These T cell receptor beta chains were read from a single sample in a study of blood T cell repertoires in COVID-19. Profiled with immunoSEQ multiplex PCR; TCRdb holds only in-frame clones, not every one. The data hold about 87,000 clones, with 86% observed a single time. The sample comprised peripheral blood. Receptor source: a human donor in a cohort sampled during active COVID-19. Each CDR3 is given with its conserved first and last residue. Fields, in order: J gene, V gene, clone size, D gene, CDR3 DNA, CDR3 protein. D genes are given only for firm matches. Clone size, where shown, is once, few, many, or a class for clones that have expanded.

>TRBJ1-1|TRBV13|-|-
TGTGCCAGCAGCACCCCCGACAGGCTGAACACTGAAGCTTTCTTT
CASSTPDRLNTEAFF
>TRBJ2-7|TRBV25-1|-|TRBD1
TGTGCCAGCCGGGACAGGGGATACGAGCAGTACTTC
CASRDRGYEQYF
>TRBJ1-5|TRBV29-1|few|TRBD1
TGCAGCGTTGAGCAGGGGGGACAGCCCCAGCATTTT
CSVEQGGQPQHF
>TRBJ1-6|TRBV28|-|-
TGTGCCAGCAGTTTATGGGGCAGGAATAATTCACCCCTCCACTTT
CASSLWGRNNSPLHF
>TRBJ1-4|TRBV6-5|once|TRBD1
TGTGCCAGCAGTCTGGACAGGGCGGGGGAAAAACTGTTTTTT
CASSLDRAGEKLFF
>TRBJ1-2|TRBV19|once|-
TGTGCCAGTACCCCAGGGGAGCGATCCTCTGGCTACACCTTC
CASTPGERSSGYTF
>TRBJ1-2|TRBV5-6|-|-
TGTGCCAGCAGCTTGGCGGGGGGCTCTGGCTACACCTTC
CASSLAGGSGYTF
>TRBJ2-7|TRBV9|-|-
TGTGCCAGCAGCGTAGAAAGCGCAACCTACGAGCAGTACTTC
CASSVESATYEQYF
>TRBJ2-1|TRBV28|few|-
TGTGCCAGCAGTCCAGTAGACCCAGGGAAAGAGCAGTTCTTC
CASSPVDPGKEQFF
>TRBJ2-5|TRBV6-2/TRBV6-3|-|TRBD2
TGTGCCAGCAGTTACTTCGGGGGGGAGGCCCAAGAGACCCAGTACTTC
CASSYFGGEAQETQYF
>TRBJ2-2|TRBV15|-|-
TGTGCCACCAGCAGAGATAGCGGAACCGGGGAGCTGTTTTTT
CATSRDSGTGELFF
>TRBJ2-1|TRBV6-4|-|TRBD1
TGTGCCAGCAGCCCGGACAGGGTATCCTACAATGAGCAGTTCTTC
CASSPDRVSYNEQFF
>TRBJ2-1|TRBV30|-|-
TGTGCCTGGAATGGCGGGATCTACAATGAGCAGTTCTTC
CAWNGGIYNEQFF
>TRBJ2-7|TRBV7-9|-|-
TGTGCCAGCAGCCGGGGTCCATACGAGCAGTACTTC
CASSRGPYEQYF
>TRBJ1-5|TRBV19|few|-
TGTGCCAGTAGCCCCTCCCCAATGGACAGATATAGCAATCAGCCCCAGCATTTT
CASSPSPMDRYSNQPQHF
>TRBJ2-5|TRBV30|-|-
TGTGCCTGGAGTGTACTAGGGGAGACCCAGTACTTC
CAWSVLGETQYF
>TRBJ1-1|TRBV29-1|-|-
TGCAGCGCCAGTTACAGGGCCGGCACTGAAGCTTTCTTT
CSASYRAGTEAFF
>TRBJ1-3|TRBV2|-|-
TGTGCCAGCATATACTCGGGAAACACCATATATTTT
CASIYSGNTIYF
>TRBJ2-5|TRBV11-2|-|-
TGTGCCAGCAGCCCCTCAGGGAAGGAGACCCAGTACTTC
CASSPSGKETQYF
>TRBJ2-7|TRBV9|-|TRBD1
TGTGCCAGCAGCGGACAGGGGGCTTCTTACGAGCAGTACTTC
CASSGQGASYEQYF